The 13 T cell receptor beta chains below come from one sample, sequenced in a study of T cell responses to AZD1222 COVID-19 vaccine. Data came from immunoSEQ multiplex PCR; TCRdb stores just in-frame clones and leaves some out. The sample holds approximately 170,000 clones, around 88% seen once. The source was peripheral blood, collected 28 days after the second AZD1222 dose. The origin of the receptors is an adult who received the AZD1222 COVID-19 vaccine.

This clone was recorded only once. The chain links TRBV7-3 to TRBJ2-2; a weak D match, TRBD2 (6 bases). Germline V gene sequence: CDR1 SGHTA, CDR2 FQGTGA. The CDR3 is 15 residues long. The V gene lost 2 bases and the J gene lost 1 base, with 8 bases spanning the gap. CDR3 protein: CASSLGAGNTGELFF. The CDR3 bases are TGTGCCAGCAGCTTAGGAGCGGGGAACACCGGGGAGCTGTTTTTT.

The rearrangement joins TRBV7-6 to TRBJ2-1; D may be TRBD1 or TRBD2 (7 bases each). CDR3 length equals 15 residues. V was shortened by 5 bases and J by 5 bases, with 16 bases between the two germline ends. Germline values: CDR1 SGHVS, CDR2 FNYEAQ. CDR3 region: CASSEGGGAHNEQFF. CDR3 coding DNA: TGTGCCAGCAGCGAGGGAGGGGGCGCGCACAATGAGCAGTTCTTC.

This sequence joins TRBV21-1 and TRBJ2-7. TRBV21-1 is a pseudogene locus. This CDR3 comprises 9 residues. The CDR3 DNA reads as TGTGCCAGCATCTACGAGCAGTACTTC. Translating it yields CASIYEQYF.

The rearrangement uses TRBV6-5 and TRBJ1-5; D may be TRBD1 (5 bases). The CDR3 is made up of 15 amino acids. V lost 0 bases to trimming and J lost 2 bases, with 8 bases between them. Per germline, CDR1 MNHEY and CDR2 SVGAGI. CDR3 residues: CASSYSWGGNQPQHF. In DNA, the CDR3 is TGTGCCAGCAGTTACTCGTGGGGGGGCAATCAGCCCCAGCATTTT.

The chain combines TRBV11-2 with TRBJ1-5, with D possibly TRBD1 on 5 matching bases. Between the trimmed V and J ends, which lost 3 bases and 7 bases, there was a span of 10 bases. This CDR3 spans 13 amino acids. Per germline, CDR1 SGHAT and CDR2 FQNNGV. The CDR3 bases are TGTGCCAGCAGCTTGTCCCGGGACCAGCCCCAGCATTTT. It codes for CASSLSRDQPQHF. Supplemented by reference TRBV11-2 and TRBJ1-5, the full variable domain reads EAGVAQSPRYKIIEKRQSVAFWCNPISGHATLYWYQQILGQGPKLLIQFQNNGVVDDSQLPKDRFSAERLKGVDSTLKIQPAKLEDSAVYLCASSLSRDQPQHFGDGTRLSIL.

This clone was observed a single time. This CDR3 is also generated by other DNA sequences in the sample. The chain has TRBV9 and TRBJ2-2, with no clear D. Germline lookup yields CDR1 SGDLS and CDR2 YYNGEE. The CDR3 has 15 residues. V lost 0 bases, J lost 5 bases, and 11 bases lay in between. The CDR3 DNA reads TGTGCCAGCAGCGTAGGGGCCCCTGGGACCGGGGAGCTGTTTTTT. It yields the protein CASSVGAPGTGELFF.

J is TRBJ1-2 and V is TRBV7-3, with 10 bases that match TRBD1. Germline lookup yields CDR1 SGHTA and CDR2 FQGTGA. The trim removed 5 bases at V and 5 bases at J, leaving 5 bases unmatched. This CDR3 is 14 amino acids long. CDR3 nucleotides: TGTGCCAGCAGCGAAACGGGACAGGGGTATGGCTACACCTTC. Translated: CASSETGQGYGYTF. The full variable domain, completed using reference TRBV7-3 and TRBJ1-2, is GAGVSQTPSNKVTEKGKYVELRCDPISGHTALYWYRQSLGQGPEFLIYFQGTGAADDSGLPNDRFFAVRPEGSVSTLKIQRTERGDSAVYLCASSETGQGYGYTFGSGTRLTVV.

The chain joins TRBV7-3 to TRBJ1-6, with unresolved D. V dropped 2 bases and J dropped 6 bases, with 11 bases sitting between them. Germline V gene data show CDR1 as SGHTA and CDR2 as FQGTGA. The CDR3 runs to 15 residues. CDR3 nucleotide sequence: TGTGCCAGCAGCTTAGGAGGACGCATTAATTCACCCCTCCACTTT. This translates into CASSLGGRINSPLHF.

As concerns this clone: Other nucleotide sequences from this sample produce the same CDR3. The gene calls are TRBV7-9 and TRBJ1-2; the D is unclear. V was cut by 0 bases and J by 1 base, with 6 bases left in between. Germline lookup yields CDR1 SEHNR and CDR2 FQNEAQ (reference sequence). CDR3 length equals 14 residues. The CDR3 DNA reads TGTGCCAGCAGCTTAGCGGGCGGTAACTATGGCTACACCTTC. This sequence encodes CASSLAGGNYGYTF.

The chain recombines TRBV3-1 (or the pseudogene TRBV3-2) with TRBJ2-5; D possibly matches TRBD1 or TRBD2 (5 bases each). The CDR3 covers 12 residues. V lost 3 bases to trimming and J lost 5 bases, with 7 bases between them. The germline V gene encodes CDR1 LGHDT and CDR2 YNNKEL (reference sequence). The CDR3 region has the DNA TGTGCCAGCAGCCAGGGGGACGAGACCCAGTACTTC. The encoded protein is CASSQGDETQYF.

In the case of this clone: Other DNA sequences in this sample translate to the same CDR3. The CDR3 DNA sequence: TGTGCCAGCAGCCAAGATCGGCGGGGGGCCTACGAGCAGTACTTC. Encoded protein: CASSQDRRGAYEQYF. V is TRBV14 and J is TRBJ2-7; 8 bases line up with TRBD2. V shed 0 bases and J 2 bases; nucleotides not matched to a gene: 3. Germline assignment: CDR1 SGHDN and CDR2 FVKESK. The length of the CDR3 is 15 residues.

The V gene is TRBV30, the J gene TRBJ2-2; D is uncertain. V was clipped by 7 bases and J by 0 bases, with 12 bases between them. Germline V gene lookup returns CDR1 GTSNPN and CDR2 SVGIG (reference sequence). The CDR3 spans 14 residues. CDR3 coding DNA: TGTGCCTTCGGACGGATTTCGAACACCGGGGAGCTGTTTTTT. This sequence encodes CAFGRISNTGELFF.

The V and J genes are TRBV4-1 and TRBJ1-1, with D perhaps TRBD1 (6 bases). This CDR3 has 13 amino acids. CDR1 is MGHRA, CDR2 YSYEKL, per germline. Trimming left V 4 bases short and J 3 bases short, with 9 bases between. This CDR3 is CASSPTGYTEAFF. CDR3 coding DNA: TGCGCCAGCAGCCCGACAGGTTACACTGAAGCTTTCTTT.